Listed below are T cell receptor beta chains from one sample, sequenced in a study of prognosis after radiotherapy for stage I lung cancer. MiXCR was run by TCRdb on the multiplex PCR reads, yielding one entry per CDR3 protein. The repertoire has more than 11,000 distinct CDR3 sequences, approximately 31% of them found once; the top ten carry 25% to 35%. The input for sequencing was PBMCs, taken before or after stereotactic body radiation therapy (not recorded which). All receptors derive from a donor over 45 with non-small cell lung cancer. Each CDR3 is given with its conserved first and last residue. The D gene is left open where the match is weak. Size tells how often a clone was seen (once, few, many) or the class of an expanded clone, and some rows leave it out.

clone_size	v_call	d_call	j_call	cdr3_nt	cdr3_aa
medium-sized	TRBV20-1	TRBD1	TRBJ2-1	TGCAGTGCTAGCGTGTACGCCGGGACAGGGGTCACTGAGCAGTTCTTC	CSASVYAGTGVTEQFF
many	TRBV18	.	TRBJ2-3	TGTGCCAGCTCACCAGGTTTTGGGAAGGGCCTGACAGATACGCAGTATTTT	CASSPGFGKGLTDTQYF
many	TRBV28	.	TRBJ2-1	TGTGCCAGCCGGGACGCGAGCTCCTACAATGAGCAGTTCTTC	CASRDASSYNEQFF
.	TRBV7-7	.	TRBJ2-7	TGTGCTAGCTCCCGTGACAGGTGCTACGAGCAGTACTTC	CASSRDRCYEQYF
many	TRBV4-2	TRBD2	TRBJ2-2	TGTGCCAGCAGCCAACCCATGGTAGCGGGAGGTACCGGGGAGCTGTTTTTT	CASSQPMVAGGTGELFF
medium-sized	TRBV15	.	TRBJ2-1	TGTGCCACCAGCAGAGATTTGGGGCAGCACAATGAGCAGTTCTTC	CATSRDLGQHNEQFF
many	TRBV29-1	.	TRBJ2-5	TGCAGCGTCTCTCACGGTGGGACCCAGTACTTC	CSVSHGGTQYF
many	TRBV28	.	TRBJ1-1	TGTGCCAGCAGTTCTCGGACAGTTGAAGCTTTCTTT	CASSSRTVEAFF
medium-sized	TRBV2	TRBD1	TRBJ2-3	TGTGCCAGCAGTGAGGGGACAGCTAGCACAGATACGCAGTATTTT	CASSEGTASTDTQYF
many	TRBV6-5	.	TRBJ1-5	TGTGCCAGCAGTTCCCCTAACAGCAATCAGCCCCAGCATTTT	CASSSPNSNQPQHF
medium-sized	TRBV6-1	.	TRBJ2-1	TGTGCCAGCATTGGGAGCGGGCCATCGTACAATGAGCAGTTCTTC	CASIGSGPSYNEQFF
many	TRBV19	.	TRBJ2-3	TGTGCCAGTAATCCCGACGGAGGTAGGGATACGCAGTATTTT	CASNPDGGRDTQYF
.	TRBV2	TRBD1	TRBJ2-7	TGTGCCAGAGGTGCGTCGGACAGGGTGACCAAGCAGTACTTC	CARGASDRVTKQYF
.	TRBV7-9	TRBD2	TRBJ2-1	TGTGCCAGCAGCTTAGTGGGACAGGGTACTAGCGGGAGGTACAATGAGCAGTTCTTC	CASSLVGQGTSGRYNEQFF
.	TRBV18	TRBD2	TRBJ2-5	TGTGCCAGCTCACCACCGGGGGGGGAGACCCAGTACTTC	CASSPPGGETQYF
medium-sized	TRBV2	TRBD2	TRBJ2-3	TGTGCCAGCAGAGCAACTAGCGGCACAGATACGCAGTATTTT	CASRATSGTDTQYF
many	TRBV10-3	TRBD2	TRBJ2-1	TGTGCCATCAGTGCAACAGCGGGACTATTTGATGAGCAGTTCTTC	CAISATAGLFDEQFF
.	TRBV9	.	TRBJ1-3	TGTGCCAGCAGCGATGGGGCTTCTGGAAACATCATATATTTT	CASSDGASGNIIYF
many	TRBV28	TRBD2	TRBJ2-7	TGTGCCGTAGCGGGAGAGGGAACTTCGTTCGAGCAGTACTTC	CAVAGEGTSFEQYF
medium-sized	TRBV9	.	TRBJ1-2	TGTGCCAGCAGCGTAGACGTCTACGCTAACTATGGCTACACCTTC	CASSVDVYANYGYTF
few	TRBV2	.	TRBJ1-4	TGTGCCAGCAGGGAGGGACTTCAAAATGAAAAACTGTTTTTT	CASREGLQNEKLFF
.	TRBV28	.	TRBJ2-5	TGTGCCAGCAGTTTTCGTCAGGGGCGCGCACTAGCGTTAGGGCCAGAGACCCAGTACTTC	CASSFRQGRALALGPETQYF
medium-sized	TRBV15	TRBD1	TRBJ2-1	TGTGCCACCAGCAGTCTCCGGGACAGGGGCTTCTTCTTC	CATSSLRDRGFFF
.	TRBV12-3/TRBV12-4	.	TRBJ1-5	TGTGCCAGCAGACCCCAGGGTCGGAGCAATCAGCCCCAGCATTTT	CASRPQGRSNQPQHF
.	TRBV7-2	.	TRBJ1-5	TGTGCCAGCAGCTGGGGATGGCAAGGCAATCAGCCCCGGCATTTT	CASSWGWQGNQPRHF
.	TRBV18	.	TRBJ1-2	TGTGCCAGCTCACCATATGACCCTACCTATGGCTACACCTTC	CASSPYDPTYGYTF
.	TRBV6-2/TRBV6-3	TRBD2	TRBJ2-1	TGTACCAGCACCCCCGGGAGGGGAGCGGATTCCTACAATGAGCAGTTCTTC	CTSTPGRGADSYNEQFF
medium-sized	TRBV11-1	TRBD2	TRBJ2-5	TGTGCCAGCAGCCTCGGACTAGCAGAGACCCAGTACTTC	CASSLGLAETQYF
many	TRBV7-3	.	TRBJ2-6	TGTGCCAGCAGCTTTCCCCTGTCTGGGGCCAACGTCCTGACTTTC	CASSFPLSGANVLTF
.	TRBV27	.	TRBJ1-4	TGTGCGAGCAGTCCTTCAGGAACAACTAATGAAAAACTGTTTTTT	CASSPSGTTNEKLFF
many	TRBV7-6	.	TRBJ2-3	TGTGCCAGCAGCCGCCGGGGGCAGGGTGGAGATACGCAGTATTTT	CASSRRGQGGDTQYF
medium-sized	TRBV6-1	.	TRBJ2-6	TGTGCCAGCAGGACGCATGCGCCTGGGGCCAACGTCCTGACTTTC	CASRTHAPGANVLTF
.	TRBV6-1	.	TRBJ2-5	TGTGCCAGCAGCCGCCTCTCAGGAGGGGAGACCCAGTACTTC	CASSRLSGGETQYF
.	TRBV6-2/TRBV6-3	.	TRBJ2-1	TGTGCCAGCAGACGGGACTGGAGGCCCAGCTCCTACAATGAGCAGTTCTTC	CASRRDWRPSSYNEQFF
many	TRBV13	TRBD1	TRBJ1-3	TGTGCCAGCAGCACCCGGGACAGGGGGTTTGGAAACACCATATATTTT	CASSTRDRGFGNTIYF
medium-sized	TRBV12-3/TRBV12-4	.	TRBJ1-5	TGTGCCAGCAGTCCCCCGGGGAGGTGGGGCAATCAGCCCCAGCATTTT	CASSPPGRWGNQPQHF
medium-sized	TRBV6-5	.	TRBJ2-2	TGTGCCAGCAGTTGGGCCCCAGGGTCCAGCGCCGGGGAGCTGTTTTTT	CASSWAPGSSAGELFF
medium-sized	TRBV19	TRBD2	TRBJ2-3	TGTGCCAGTAGTATGCTCCGTCTCCGCAGTGGGGCGGGAGGCACAGATACGCAGTATTTT	CASSMLRLRSGAGGTDTQYF
medium-sized	TRBV20-1	.	TRBJ1-6	TGCAGTGCCAGAACCCTAGGGGGGTCTAGTTCACCCCTCCACTTT	CSARTLGGSSSPLHF
many	TRBV6-2/TRBV6-3	.	TRBJ1-5	TGTGCCAGCAGTTTGCGTCCGTGGCAGGGTAGCAATCAGCCCCAGCATTTT	CASSLRPWQGSNQPQHF
medium-sized	TRBV20-1	.	TRBJ2-7	TGCAGTGCTAGGGGGGACGGCCACTCCTACGAGCAGTACTTC	CSARGDGHSYEQYF
many	TRBV3-1	.	TRBJ1-1	TGTGCCAGCAGCCATGGTCTTGGGGGCGCTTTCTTT	CASSHGLGGAFF
.	TRBV11-3	TRBD1	TRBJ2-3	TGTGCCAGCAGCGACAGGGGGGAGACAGATACGCAGTATTTT	CASSDRGETDTQYF
many	TRBV5-6	.	TRBJ2-5	TGTGCCAGCAGCTTGGTGTCCGTGGGCCGGGAGACCCAGTACTTC	CASSLVSVGRETQYF
.	TRBV28	.	TRBJ2-7	TGTGCCAGCAGTTTACTGGGCAGGGGCATCTCCTACGATCAGTACTTC	CASSLLGRGISYDQYF
many	TRBV9	TRBD2	TRBJ2-1	TGTGCCAGCAGCGAGGGGACTAGATATAGTGAGCAGTTCTTC	CASSEGTRYSEQFF
many	TRBV6-1	.	TRBJ1-5	TGTGCCAGCAGCTTCGGACAGCCTCTACTTAATCAGCCCCAGCATTTT	CASSFGQPLLNQPQHF
many	TRBV3-1	TRBD2	TRBJ2-7	TGTGCCAGCAGCCAAGCTCCGGGACTAGCTAGCTACGAGCAGTACTTC	CASSQAPGLASYEQYF
medium-sized	TRBV19	.	TRBJ1-6	TGTGCCAGTAGTTTATCTGGATATAATTCACCCCTCCACTTT	CASSLSGYNSPLHF